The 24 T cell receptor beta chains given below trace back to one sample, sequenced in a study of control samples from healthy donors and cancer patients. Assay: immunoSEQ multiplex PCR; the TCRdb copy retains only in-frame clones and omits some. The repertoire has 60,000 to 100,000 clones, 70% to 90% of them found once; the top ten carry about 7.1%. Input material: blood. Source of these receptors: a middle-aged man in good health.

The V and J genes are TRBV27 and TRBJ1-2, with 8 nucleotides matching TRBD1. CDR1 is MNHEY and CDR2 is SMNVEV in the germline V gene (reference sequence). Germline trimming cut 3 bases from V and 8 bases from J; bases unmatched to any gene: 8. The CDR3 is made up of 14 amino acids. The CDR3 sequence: CASSFMGQAHGYTF. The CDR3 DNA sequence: TGTGCCAGCAGTTTTATGGGACAGGCCCACGGCTACACCTTC.

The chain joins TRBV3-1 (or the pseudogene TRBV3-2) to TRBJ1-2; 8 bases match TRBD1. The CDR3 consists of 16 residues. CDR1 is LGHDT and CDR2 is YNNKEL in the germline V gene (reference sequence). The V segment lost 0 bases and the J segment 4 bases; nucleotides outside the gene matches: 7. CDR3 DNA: TGTGCCAGCAGCCAAGACGGGACAGGTATAGGCTATGGCTACACCTTC. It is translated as CASSQDGTGIGYGYTF.

DNA of the CDR3: TGTGCTAGTGGATTCGGGGGAGGCACTGAAGCTTTCTTT. Encoded protein: CASGFGGGTEAFF. The V gene is TRBV12-5, the J gene TRBJ1-1, with D tentatively TRBD1 (5 bases). V lost 6 bases to trimming and J lost 4 bases, with 12 bases between them. Germline-derived CDR1 and CDR2 are LGHNT and FRNRAP. The CDR3 runs to 13 residues.

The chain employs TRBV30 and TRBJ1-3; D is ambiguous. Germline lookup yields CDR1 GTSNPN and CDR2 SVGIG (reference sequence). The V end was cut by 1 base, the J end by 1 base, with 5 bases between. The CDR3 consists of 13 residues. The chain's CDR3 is CAWSEQSGNTIYF. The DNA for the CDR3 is TGTGCCTGGAGTGAACAATCTGGAAACACCATATATTTT.

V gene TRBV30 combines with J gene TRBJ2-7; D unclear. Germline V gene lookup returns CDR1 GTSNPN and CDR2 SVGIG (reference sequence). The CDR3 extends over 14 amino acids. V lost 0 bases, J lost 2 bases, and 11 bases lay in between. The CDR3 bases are TGTGCCTGGAGTGTCGGCTATACCACCTACGAGCAGTACTTC. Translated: CAWSVGYTTYEQYF.

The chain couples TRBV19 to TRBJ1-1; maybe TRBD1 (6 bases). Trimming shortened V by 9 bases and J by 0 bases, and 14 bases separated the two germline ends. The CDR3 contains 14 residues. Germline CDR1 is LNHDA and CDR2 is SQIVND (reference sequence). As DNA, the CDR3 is TGTGCCAGCTTAACTCAGGGGCTGAACACTGAAGCTTTCTTT. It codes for CASLTQGLNTEAFF.

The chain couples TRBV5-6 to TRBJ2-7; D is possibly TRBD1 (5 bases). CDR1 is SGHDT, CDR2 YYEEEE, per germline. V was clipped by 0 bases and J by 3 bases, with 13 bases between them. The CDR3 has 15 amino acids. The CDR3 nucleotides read TGTGCCAGCAGCTTGGAGTTGGGGCCGTACTACGAGCAGTACTTC. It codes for CASSLELGPYYEQYF. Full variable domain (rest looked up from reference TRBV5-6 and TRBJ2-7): DAGVTQSPTHLIKTRGQQVTLRCSPKSGHDTVSWYQQALGQGPQFIFQYYEEEERQRGNFPDRFSGHQFPNYSSELNVNALLLGDSALYLCASSLELGPYYEQYFGPGTRLTVT.

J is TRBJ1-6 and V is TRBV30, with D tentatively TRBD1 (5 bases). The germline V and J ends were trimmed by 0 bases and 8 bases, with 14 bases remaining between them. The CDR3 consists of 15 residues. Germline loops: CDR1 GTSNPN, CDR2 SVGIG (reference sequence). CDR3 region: CAWSVLTVGDSPLHF. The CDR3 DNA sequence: TGTGCCTGGAGTGTATTAACGGTAGGGGATTCACCCCTCCACTTT.

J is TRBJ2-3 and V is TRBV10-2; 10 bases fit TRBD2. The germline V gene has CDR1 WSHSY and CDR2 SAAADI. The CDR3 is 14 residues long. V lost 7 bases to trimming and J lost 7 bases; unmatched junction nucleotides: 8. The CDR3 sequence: CASTPSGGTNTQYF. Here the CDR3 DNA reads TGCGCCAGCACCCCTAGCGGGGGTACAAATACGCAGTATTTT.

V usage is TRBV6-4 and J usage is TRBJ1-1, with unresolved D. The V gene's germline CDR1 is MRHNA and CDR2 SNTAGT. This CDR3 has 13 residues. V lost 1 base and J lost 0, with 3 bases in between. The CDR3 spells CASSDLMNTEAFF. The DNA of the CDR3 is TGTGCCAGCAGTGACTTGATGAACACTGAAGCTTTCTTT.

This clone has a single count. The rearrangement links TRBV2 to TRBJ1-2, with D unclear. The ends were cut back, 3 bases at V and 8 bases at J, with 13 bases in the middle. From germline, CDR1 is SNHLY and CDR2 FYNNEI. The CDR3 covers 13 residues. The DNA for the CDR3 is TGTGCCAGCAGTGAGGGATCTCTCTGGGGCTACACCTTC. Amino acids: CASSEGSLWGYTF.

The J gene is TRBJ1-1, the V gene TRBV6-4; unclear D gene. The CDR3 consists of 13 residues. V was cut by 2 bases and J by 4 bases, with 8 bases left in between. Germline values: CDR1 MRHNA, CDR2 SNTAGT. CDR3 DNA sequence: TGTGCCAGCAGTGACGACCCGGGCACTGAAGCTTTCTTT. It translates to CASSDDPGTEAFF.

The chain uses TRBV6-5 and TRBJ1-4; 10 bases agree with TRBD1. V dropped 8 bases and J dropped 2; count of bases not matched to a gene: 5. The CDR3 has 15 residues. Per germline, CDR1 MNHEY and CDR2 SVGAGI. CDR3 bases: TGTGCCAGCCGGGGACAGGGGTCTACTAATGAAAAACTGTTTTTT. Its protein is CASRGQGSTNEKLFF.

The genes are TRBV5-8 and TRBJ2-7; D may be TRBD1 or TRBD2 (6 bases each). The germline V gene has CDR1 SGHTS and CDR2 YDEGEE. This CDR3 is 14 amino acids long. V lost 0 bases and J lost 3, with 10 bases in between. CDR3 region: CASSLGGAIYEQYF. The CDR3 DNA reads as TGTGCCAGCAGCTTGGGGGGGGCGATCTACGAGCAGTACTTC.

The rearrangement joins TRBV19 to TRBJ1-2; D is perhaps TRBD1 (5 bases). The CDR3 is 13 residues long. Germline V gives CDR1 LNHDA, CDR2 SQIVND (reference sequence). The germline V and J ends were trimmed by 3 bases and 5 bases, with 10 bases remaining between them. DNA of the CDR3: TGTGCCAGTAGTATTGGCGCAGGGTATGGCTACACCTTC. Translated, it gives CASSIGAGYGYTF.

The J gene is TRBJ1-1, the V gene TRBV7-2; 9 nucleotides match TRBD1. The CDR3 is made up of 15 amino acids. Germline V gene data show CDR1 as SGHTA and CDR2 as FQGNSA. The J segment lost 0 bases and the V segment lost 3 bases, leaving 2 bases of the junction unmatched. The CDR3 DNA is TGTGCCAGCAGCTTGGGGGACAGGGTGAACACTGAAGCTTTCTTT. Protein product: CASSLGDRVNTEAFF. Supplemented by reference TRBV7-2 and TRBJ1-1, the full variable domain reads GAGVSQSPSNKVTEKGKDVELRCDPISGHTALYWYRQSLGQGLEFLIYFQGNSAPDKSGLPSDRFSAERTGGSVSTLTIQRTQQEDSAVYLCASSLGDRVNTEAFFGQGTRLTVV.

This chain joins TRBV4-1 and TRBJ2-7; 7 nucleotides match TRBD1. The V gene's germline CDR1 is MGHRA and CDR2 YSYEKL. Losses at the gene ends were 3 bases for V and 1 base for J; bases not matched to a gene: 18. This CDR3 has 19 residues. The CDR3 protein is CASSQTGWVFAGGSYEQYF. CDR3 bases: TGCGCCAGCAGCCAGACCGGGTGGGTGTTTGCAGGGGGTTCCTACGAGCAGTACTTC.

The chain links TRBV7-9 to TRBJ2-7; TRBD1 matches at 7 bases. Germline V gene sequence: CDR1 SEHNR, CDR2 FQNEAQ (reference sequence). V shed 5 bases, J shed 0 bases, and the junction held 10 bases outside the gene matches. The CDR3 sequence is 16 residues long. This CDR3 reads CASSARDSLFSYEQYF. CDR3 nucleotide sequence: TGTGCCAGCAGCGCCCGGGACAGCTTGTTCTCCTACGAGCAGTACTTC.

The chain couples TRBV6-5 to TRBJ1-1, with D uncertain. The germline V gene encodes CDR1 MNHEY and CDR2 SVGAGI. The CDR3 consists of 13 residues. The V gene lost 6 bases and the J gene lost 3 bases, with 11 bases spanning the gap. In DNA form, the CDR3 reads TGTGCCAGCAGGCAAAAGTGGGACACTGAAGCTTTCTTT. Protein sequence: CASRQKWDTEAFF.

CDR3 sequence: CASSLEGGFWDPNTEAFF. The CDR3 coding sequence is TGTGCCAGCAGCTTAGAGGGTGGGTTCTGGGATCCGAACACTGAAGCTTTCTTT. V gene TRBV11-2 combines with J gene TRBJ1-1; no definite D call. The germline gives CDR1 SGHAT, CDR2 FQNNGV. The V and J ends lost 0 bases and 1 base respectively, with 18 bases between them. The CDR3 totals 18 residues.

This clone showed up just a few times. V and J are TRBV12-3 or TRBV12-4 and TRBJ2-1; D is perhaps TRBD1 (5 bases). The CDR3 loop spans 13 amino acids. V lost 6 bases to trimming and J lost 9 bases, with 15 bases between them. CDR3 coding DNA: TGTGCCAGCAGCATATCAGGGAAGAGTGAGCAGTTCTTC. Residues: CASSISGKSEQFF.

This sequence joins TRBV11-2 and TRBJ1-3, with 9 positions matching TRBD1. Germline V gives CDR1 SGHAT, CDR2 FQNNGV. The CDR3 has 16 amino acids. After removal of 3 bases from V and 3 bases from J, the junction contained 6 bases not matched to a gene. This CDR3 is CASSFSQGALGNTIYF. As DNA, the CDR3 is TGTGCCAGCAGCTTCTCACAGGGGGCGCTTGGAAACACCATATATTTT.

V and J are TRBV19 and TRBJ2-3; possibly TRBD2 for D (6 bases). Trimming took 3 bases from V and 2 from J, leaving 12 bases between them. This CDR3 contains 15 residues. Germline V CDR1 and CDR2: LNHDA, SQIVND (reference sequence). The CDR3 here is CASSMSSVVTDTQYF. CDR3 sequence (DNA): TGTGCCAGTAGTATGTCTAGCGTGGTCACAGATACGCAGTATTTT.

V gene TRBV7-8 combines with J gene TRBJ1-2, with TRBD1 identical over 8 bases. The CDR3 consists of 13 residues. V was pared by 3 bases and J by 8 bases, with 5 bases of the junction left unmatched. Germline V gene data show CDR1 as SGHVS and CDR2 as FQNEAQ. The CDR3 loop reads CASSLGQALGYTF. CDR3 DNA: TGTGCCAGCAGCTTGGGACAGGCCCTAGGCTACACCTTC.